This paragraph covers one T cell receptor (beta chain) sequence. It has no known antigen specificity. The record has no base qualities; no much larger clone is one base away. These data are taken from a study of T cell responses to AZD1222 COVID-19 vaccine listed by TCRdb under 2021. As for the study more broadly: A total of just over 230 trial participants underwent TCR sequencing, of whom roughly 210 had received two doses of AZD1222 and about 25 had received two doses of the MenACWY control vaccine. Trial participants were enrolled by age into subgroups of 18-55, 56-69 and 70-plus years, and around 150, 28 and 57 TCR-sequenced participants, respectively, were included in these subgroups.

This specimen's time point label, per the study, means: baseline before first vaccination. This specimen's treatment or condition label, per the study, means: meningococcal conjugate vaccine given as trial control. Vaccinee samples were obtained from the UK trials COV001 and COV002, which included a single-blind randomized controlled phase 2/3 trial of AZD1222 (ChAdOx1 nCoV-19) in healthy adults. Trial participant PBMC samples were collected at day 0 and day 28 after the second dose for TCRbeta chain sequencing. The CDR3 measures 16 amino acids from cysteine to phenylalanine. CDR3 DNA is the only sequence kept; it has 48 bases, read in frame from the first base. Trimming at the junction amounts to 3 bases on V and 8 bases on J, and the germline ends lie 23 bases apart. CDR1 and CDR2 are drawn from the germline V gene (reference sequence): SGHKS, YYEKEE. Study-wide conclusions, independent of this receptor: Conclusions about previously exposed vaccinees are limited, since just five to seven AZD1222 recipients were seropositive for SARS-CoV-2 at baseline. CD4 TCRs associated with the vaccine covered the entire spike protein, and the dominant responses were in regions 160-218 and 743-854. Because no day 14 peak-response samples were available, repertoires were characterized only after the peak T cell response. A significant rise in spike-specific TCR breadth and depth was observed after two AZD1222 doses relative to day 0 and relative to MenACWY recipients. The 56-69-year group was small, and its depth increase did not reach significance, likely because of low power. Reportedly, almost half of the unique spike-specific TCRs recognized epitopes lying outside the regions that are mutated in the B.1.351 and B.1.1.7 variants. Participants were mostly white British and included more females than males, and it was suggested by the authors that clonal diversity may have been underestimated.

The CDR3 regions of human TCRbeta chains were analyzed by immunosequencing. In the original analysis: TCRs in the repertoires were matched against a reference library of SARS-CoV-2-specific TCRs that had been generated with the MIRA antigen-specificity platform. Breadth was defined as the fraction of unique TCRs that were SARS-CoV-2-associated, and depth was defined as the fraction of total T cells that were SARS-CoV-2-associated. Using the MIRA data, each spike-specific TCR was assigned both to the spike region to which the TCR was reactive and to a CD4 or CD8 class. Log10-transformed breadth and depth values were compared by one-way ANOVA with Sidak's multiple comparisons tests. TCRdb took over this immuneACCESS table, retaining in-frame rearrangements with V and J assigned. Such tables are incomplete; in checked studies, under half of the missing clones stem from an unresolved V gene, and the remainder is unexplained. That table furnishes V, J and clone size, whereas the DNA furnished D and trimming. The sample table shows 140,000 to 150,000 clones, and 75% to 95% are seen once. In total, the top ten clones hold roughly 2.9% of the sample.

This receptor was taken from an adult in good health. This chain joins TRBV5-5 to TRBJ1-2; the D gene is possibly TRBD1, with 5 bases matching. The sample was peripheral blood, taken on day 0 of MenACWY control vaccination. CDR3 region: CASSSFPGTLKNGYTF. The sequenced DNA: TGTGCCAGCAGCTCCTTCCCCGGGACGCTCAAAAACGGCTACACCTTC.